This paragraph covers one T cell receptor (beta chain) sequence. This sample is part of a study of blood T cell repertoires in COVID-19. Sequencing used immunoSEQ multiplex PCR; TCRdb keeps in-frame clones, though not all of them. The profile shows under 300,000 clones, approximately 86% of them singletons. V was pared by 5 bases and J by 2 bases, with 17 bases of the junction left unmatched. Germline CDR1 reads MDHEN; CDR2 reads SYDVKM. This CDR3 comprises 19 residues. What was sequenced was PBMCs or T cells enriched from blood (not recorded which). This TCR was sampled from a woman younger than 45 who had recovered from COVID-19. The chain links TRBV28 to TRBJ2-3, with TRBD2 matching 9 bases. The CDR3 is CASSPPGGGARGSTDTQYF. The CDR3 DNA is TGTGCCAGCAGTCCTCCAGGCGGGGGGGCCAGGGGGTCCACAGATACGCAGTATTTT.